Below are 26 T cell receptor beta chains sequenced from a single sample in a study of cytomegalovirus exposure and HLA in healthy donors. Sequenced by immunoSEQ multiplex PCR; TCRdb stores in-frame clones only, minus some. The data show approximately 240,000 clones, around nine tenths seen once. What was sequenced was PBMCs. The receptor set was obtained from a woman under 30 in good health and CMV-seronegative.

The chain carries TRBV6-5 and TRBJ1-3; no definite D call. Germline V lookup: CDR1 MNHEY, CDR2 SVGAGI. This CDR3 has 12 amino acids. The CDR3 DNA follows: TGTGCGTGTCTCTCTACTGGAAACACCATATATTTT. This translates into CACLSTGNTIYF.

This sequence joins TRBV29-1 and TRBJ2-2, with D perhaps matching TRBD2 (6 bases). In germline, CDR1 is SQVTM, CDR2 ANQGSEA. The ends were cut back, 5 bases at V and 6 bases at J, with 19 bases in the middle. CDR3 size: 15 residues. This CDR3 reads CSVMEGILASGELFF. CDR3 bases: TGCAGCGTTATGGAGGGAATTCTGGCATCCGGGGAGCTGTTTTTT.

The chain links TRBV30 to TRBJ2-3; 9 nucleotides align to TRBD2. CDR1 is GTSNPN and CDR2 is SVGIG in the germline V gene (reference sequence). Germline trimming cut 1 base from V and 4 bases from J; bases unmatched to any gene: 18. The CDR3 has 19 residues. CDR3 in DNA: TGTGCCTGGAGTGACTCCCGGGATTATAGCGGGAGCGGGGCAGATACGCAGTATTTT. Translated: CAWSDSRDYSGSGADTQYF.

V gene TRBV5-1 combines with J gene TRBJ1-2; D is unclear. V was trimmed by 3 bases and J by 0 bases, leaving 9 bases between them. The CDR3 has 14 amino acids. Germline CDR1 is SGHRS and CDR2 is YFSETQ. CDR3 residues: CASSSVSTNYGYTF. The CDR3 DNA reads TGCGCCAGCAGCTCGGTTTCGACTAACTATGGCTACACCTTC.

The CDR3 loop reads CASTEGTGKETQYF. The CDR3 DNA reads as TGTGCCAGTACCGAGGGAACAGGGAAAGAGACCCAGTACTTC. The chain links TRBV19 to TRBJ2-5; D might be TRBD1 (6 bases). The CDR3 is made up of 14 amino acids. The V end lost 7 bases, the J end lost 3 bases, and 15 bases lay between the germline ends. In germline, CDR1 is LNHDA, CDR2 SQIVND (reference sequence). Drawing the rest from reference TRBV19 and TRBJ2-5, the complete variable domain is DGGITQSPKYLFRKEGQNVTLSCEQNLNHDAMYWYRQDPGQGLRLIYYSQIVNDFQKGDIAEGYSVSREKKESFPLTVTSAQKNPTAFYLCASTEGTGKETQYFGPGTRLLVL.

This rearrangement joins TRBV6-5 to TRBJ2-7; the D gene is possibly TRBD1 (5 bases). Germline-derived CDR1 and CDR2 are MNHEY and SVGAGI. The germline V and J ends were trimmed by 6 bases and 0 bases, with 9 bases remaining between them. CDR3 length: 13 amino acids. The CDR3 here is CASRSGISYEQYF. CDR3 coding DNA: TGTGCCAGCAGATCAGGGATCTCCTACGAGCAGTACTTC.

The chain joins TRBV5-1 to TRBJ1-6; D unresolved. Germline V gene lookup returns CDR1 SGHRS and CDR2 YFSETQ. The V end was cut by 0 bases, the J end by 7 bases, with 11 bases between. The CDR3 sequence is 15 residues long. In DNA form, the CDR3 reads TGCGCCAGCAGCTTGGACGGGGTGCGGAATTCACCCCTCCACTTT. This translates into CASSLDGVRNSPLHF.

The rearrangement joins TRBV11-1 to TRBJ2-5; 7 positions agree with TRBD1. Per the germline V gene, CDR1 is SGHAT and CDR2 is FQDESV (reference sequence). This CDR3 is built from 16 residues. With 4 bases clipped from V and 1 base from J, the junction kept 9 bases outside the gene matches. CDR3 loop: CASSSSTGSAQETQYF. The CDR3, as DNA: TGTGCCAGCAGCTCATCGACAGGGTCGGCCCAAGAGACCCAGTACTTC.

This chain links TRBV2 with TRBJ1-6; 12 bases agree with TRBD1. Germline V gives CDR1 SNHLY, CDR2 FYNNEI. The V and J ends lost 10 bases and 10 bases, in that order; junction bases with no gene match: 14. This CDR3 is built from 16 residues. The CDR3 DNA reads as TGTGCCATCCTAATCCGGGACAGGGGGCTCTCGTCACCCCTCCACTTT. Its protein product is CAILIRDRGLSSPLHF.

This clone has just one count. The chain employs TRBV6-6 and TRBJ1-5, with D unclear. This CDR3 contains 16 residues. Germline V gene lookup returns CDR1 MNHNY and CDR2 SVGAGI (reference sequence). V gave up 0 bases and J gave up 0 bases, with 9 bases separating them. For the CDR3, the DNA is TGTGCCAGCAGTTACTCGAGAAGTCATAGCAATCAGCCCCAGCATTTT. It translates to CASSYSRSHSNQPQHF.

The rearrangement uses TRBV5-1 and TRBJ2-5; D is uncertain. Germline V gives CDR1 SGHRS, CDR2 YFSETQ. CDR3 length equals 15 residues. With 0 bases removed from V and 5 bases from J, the gap between germline ends came to 14 bases. The CDR3 sequence is CASSLGWASTETQYF. CDR3 DNA: TGCGCCAGCAGCTTGGGGTGGGCATCAACTGAGACCCAGTACTTC.

The chain employs TRBV9 and TRBJ1-2, with a weak D call TRBD1 (5 bases). CDR1 is SGDLS and CDR2 is YYNGEE in the germline V gene. CDR3 length: 15 residues. Trimming pared 0 bases from V and 4 bases from J, leaving 13 bases between. CDR3 nucleotides: TGTGCCAGCAGCGTAGCTCGAGGACAAGGCTATGGCTACACCTTC. This encodes CASSVARGQGYGYTF.

The chain is built from TRBV30 and TRBJ1-2; D is possibly TRBD1 (6 bases). The CDR3 contains 12 residues. With 5 bases removed from V and 8 bases from J, the gap between germline ends came to 15 bases. The germline CDR1 and CDR2 sequences are GTSNPN and SVGIG (reference sequence). CDR3 bases: TGTGCCTGGGCACAGGGCCGTCAGGGCTACACCTTC. It yields the protein CAWAQGRQGYTF.

This clone has just one count. The rearrangement uses TRBV29-1 and TRBJ1-1; D is perhaps TRBD1 (5 bases). CDR1 is SQVTM, CDR2 ANQGSEA, per germline. V was clipped by 4 bases and J by 3 bases, with 15 bases between them. This CDR3 has 14 amino acids. CDR3 in DNA: TGCAGCGTTGCACTTAAGGGAGGGGACACTGAAGCTTTCTTT. This encodes CSVALKGGDTEAFF.

This clone appeared many times. This same CDR3 is encoded by further DNA sequences in the sample. V is TRBV27 and J is TRBJ1-2; 8 positions agree with TRBD1. Germline-derived CDR1 and CDR2 are MNHEY and SMNVEV (reference sequence). The CDR3 length is 14 residues. J was trimmed by 4 bases and V by 5 bases; bases with no gene match: 6. The CDR3 here is CASSLQGGLYGYTF. CDR3 coding DNA: TGTGCCAGCAGTCTACAGGGGGGGCTCTATGGCTACACCTTC.

The chain has TRBV30 and TRBJ2-1; D is perhaps TRBD2 (6 bases). The V gene's germline CDR1 is GTSNPN and CDR2 SVGIG (reference sequence). This CDR3 is 14 amino acids long. Trimming took off 1 base at V and 7 bases at J, with 14 bases between the two ends. CDR3 sequence: CAWSGNGGWNEQFF. CDR3 nucleotide sequence: TGTGCCTGGAGTGGAAACGGAGGGTGGAATGAGCAGTTCTTC.

This chain connects TRBV5-5 to TRBJ1-1; perhaps TRBD1 as D (5 bases). Trimming removed 4 bases at V and 0 bases at J, with 19 bases between. CDR3 length equals 17 residues. Germline CDR1 reads SGHKS; CDR2 reads YYEKEE (reference sequence). The CDR3 loop is CASSRGTSAGMNTEAFF. Here the CDR3 DNA reads TGTGCCAGCAGCCGAGGGACCTCGGCGGGGATGAACACTGAAGCTTTCTTT. Based on the CDR3 plus reference TRBV5-5 and TRBJ1-1, the full variable domain is DAGVTQSPTHLIKTRGQQVTLRCSPISGHKSVSWYQQVLGQGPQFIFQYYEKEERGRGNFPDRFSARQFPNYSSELNVNALLLGDSALYLCASSRGTSAGMNTEAFFGQGTRLTVV.

The J gene is TRBJ1-1, the V gene TRBV5-4; 9 bases agree with TRBD1. J gave up 5 bases and V 0 bases, and 8 bases lay outside the gene matches. This CDR3 comprises 16 residues. Germline loops: CDR1 SGHNT, CDR2 YYREEE (reference sequence). The CDR3 region has the DNA TGTGCCAGCAGCTTGGGGACAGGGGCCCGGGTGACTGAAGCTTTCTTT. Protein: CASSLGTGARVTEAFF.

In the case of this clone: The junction shows a germline mismatch at one end, possibly a read error. The chain has TRBV5-1 and TRBJ1-2; 7 nucleotides line up with TRBD1. CDR1 is SGHRS and CDR2 is YFSETQ in the germline V gene. The CDR3 extends over 14 amino acids. DNA of the CDR3: TGCGCCAGCAGATTGGACAGGCGTAACTATGGCTACACCTTC. Translating gives CASRLDRRNYGYTF.

The chain joins TRBV2 to TRBJ1-1, with a weak D call TRBD1 (5 bases). CDR3 length: 14 amino acids. The ends were cut back, 5 bases at V and 1 base at J, with 11 bases in the middle. Germline loops: CDR1 SNHLY, CDR2 FYNNEI. As DNA, the CDR3 is TGTGCCAGCAGTTTAGGACACCCGAACACTGAAGCTTTCTTT. As protein: CASSLGHPNTEAFF.

The rearrangement joins TRBV9 to TRBJ2-6; D perhaps matches TRBD2 (6 bases). CDR1 and CDR2 from the germline V gene are SGDLS and YYNGEE. With 3 bases removed from V and 0 bases from J, the gap between germline ends came to 10 bases. The CDR3 is 16 amino acids. The CDR3 is CASSDDGSSGANVLTF. CDR3 in DNA: TGTGCCAGCAGCGATGACGGGAGCTCTGGGGCCAACGTCCTGACTTTC.

V is TRBV27 and J is TRBJ2-5, with TRBD2 matching over 9 bases. The CDR3 spans 20 residues. Trimming cost V 6 bases and J 0 bases; bases outside gene matches: 20. Germline V CDR1 and CDR2: MNHEY, SMNVEV (reference sequence). The CDR3 coding sequence is TGTGCCAGCAGAACCCTCGGGCTAGCGGGATTATCCGTGTACCAAGAGACCCAGTACTTC. Residues: CASRTLGLAGLSVYQETQYF.

The chain uses TRBV28 and TRBJ1-4, with a tentative D call TRBD1 (5 bases). The germline CDR1 and CDR2 sequences are MDHEN and SYDVKM. V was trimmed by 2 bases and J by 5 bases, leaving 9 bases between them. The CDR3 is 14 amino acids. The DNA for the CDR3 is TGTGCCAGCAGTTTACAGGACAACAATGAAAAACTGTTTTTT. Translation: CASSLQDNNEKLFF.

J is TRBJ2-7 and V is TRBV25-1, with TRBD1 matching 8 bases. The CDR3 covers 13 residues. The V segment lost 5 bases and the J segment 0 bases; nucleotides outside the gene matches: 0. Germline CDR1 and CDR2: MGHDK and SYGVNS. The CDR3 bases are TGTGCCAGCAGTACAGGGGGCTCCTACGAGCAGTACTTC. The encoded protein is CASSTGGSYEQYF.

This chain uses TRBV28 with TRBJ1-1; 7 bases fit TRBD1. CDR3 length: 15 residues. Trimming at V came to 1 base and at J to 4 bases, leaving 6 bases not matched to a gene. Looked up from germline, CDR1 is MDHEN and CDR2 is SYDVKM. The CDR3, as DNA: TGTGCCAGCAGTTTATCAACTACAGGGGCCACTGAAGCTTTCTTT. Translated, it gives CASSLSTTGATEAFF.

This sequence joins TRBV6-1 and TRBJ1-3, with 9 bases lining up with TRBD1. This CDR3 is 19 amino acids long. The junction had 13 bases not matched to a gene; V was cut back by 4 bases and J by 0 bases. Germline V gene sequence: CDR1 MNHNS, CDR2 SASEGT. The CDR3 DNA reads TGTGCCAGCAGTGGGTTCCGGACAGGGGATCCTTTCTCTGGAAACACCATATATTTT. Its protein is CASSGFRTGDPFSGNTIYF.